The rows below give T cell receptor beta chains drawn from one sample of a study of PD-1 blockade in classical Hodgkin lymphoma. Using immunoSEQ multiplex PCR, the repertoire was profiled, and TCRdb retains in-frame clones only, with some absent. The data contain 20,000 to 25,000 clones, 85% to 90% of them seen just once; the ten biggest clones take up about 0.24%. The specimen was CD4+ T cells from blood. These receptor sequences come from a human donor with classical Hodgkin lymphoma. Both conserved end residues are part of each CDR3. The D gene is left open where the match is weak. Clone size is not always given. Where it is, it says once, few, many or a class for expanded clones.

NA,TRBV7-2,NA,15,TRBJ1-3,CASSPIQGLGNTIYF,TGTGCCAGCAGCCCGATACAGGGACTCGGAAACACCATATATTTT
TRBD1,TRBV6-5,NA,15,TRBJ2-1,CASSYGTGSYNEQFF,TGTGCCAGCAGTTACGGGACAGGGAGTTACAATGAGCAGTTCTTC
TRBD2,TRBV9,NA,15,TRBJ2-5,CASSVGLARGETQYF,TGTGCCAGCAGCGTAGGACTAGCGCGTGGAGAGACCCAGTACTTC
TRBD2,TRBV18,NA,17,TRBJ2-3,CASSPQIVAGSTDTQYF,TGTGCCAGCTCACCTCAGATAGTAGCGGGGAGCACAGATACGCAGTATTTT
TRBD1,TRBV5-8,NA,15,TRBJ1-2,CASSVTGGSIYGYTF,TGTGCCAGCAGCGTTACAGGGGGTTCTATCTATGGCTACACCTTC
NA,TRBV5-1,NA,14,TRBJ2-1,CASSLGAGYNEQFF,TGCGCCAGCAGCTTGGGGGCAGGATACAATGAGCAGTTCTTC
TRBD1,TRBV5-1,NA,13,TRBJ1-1,CASSRTGGTEAFF,TGCGCCAGCAGCCGTACAGGGGGCACTGAAGCTTTCTTT
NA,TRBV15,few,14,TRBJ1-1,CATSVPVTGTEAFF,TGTGCCACCAGCGTACCGGTGACGGGGACTGAAGCTTTCTTT
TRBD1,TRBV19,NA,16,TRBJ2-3,CASSIYPKGAIDTQYF,TGTGCCAGTAGTATATACCCGAAGGGGGCCATAGATACGCAGTATTTT
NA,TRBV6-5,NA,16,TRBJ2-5,CASSYSMTGGQETQYF,TGTGCCAGCAGTTACTCAATGACAGGCGGGCAAGAGACCCAGTACTTC
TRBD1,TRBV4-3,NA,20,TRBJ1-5,CASSQDLGQGANQGNQPQHF,TGCGCCAGCAGCCAAGACCTGGGACAGGGGGCGAATCAAGGCAATCAGCCCCAGCATTTT
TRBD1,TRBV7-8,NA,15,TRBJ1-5,CASRSGQGLGQPQHF,TGTGCCAGCAGAAGTGGACAGGGTCTCGGCCAGCCCCAGCATTTT
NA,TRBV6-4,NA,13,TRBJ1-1,CASSPNTHTEAFF,TGTGCCAGCAGTCCGAATACCCACACTGAAGCTTTCTTT
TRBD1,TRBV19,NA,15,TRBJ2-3,CASSIDRVGTDTQYF,TGTGCCAGTAGTATCGACAGGGTTGGAACAGATACGCAGTATTTT
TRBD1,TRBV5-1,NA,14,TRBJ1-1,CASSSGQGLYEAFF,TGCGCCAGCAGCTCGGGACAGGGGTTGTATGAAGCTTTCTTT
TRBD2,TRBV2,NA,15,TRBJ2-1,CASSSAGGTYNEQFF,TGTGCCAGCAGTAGTGCGGGGGGGACATACAATGAGCAGTTCTTC
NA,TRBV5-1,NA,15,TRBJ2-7,CASSLTWQGFYEQYF,TGCGCCAGCAGCTTAACGTGGCAGGGCTTCTACGAGCAGTACTTC
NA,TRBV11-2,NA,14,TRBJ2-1,CASSHRRDTKGQFF,TGTGCCAGCAGCCACCGACGCGATACAAAGGGGCAGTTCTTC
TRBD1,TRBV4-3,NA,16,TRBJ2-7,CASSLTDREVIYEQYF,TGCGCCAGCAGCCTTACGGACAGGGAAGTTATCTACGAGCAGTACTTC
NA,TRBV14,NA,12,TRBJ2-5,CASSVTVETQYF,TGTGCCAGCAGCGTTACGGTAGAGACCCAGTACTTC
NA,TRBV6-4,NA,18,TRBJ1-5,CASPTTSGRGAIGQPQHF,TGTGCCAGTCCTACAACCTCTGGGAGGGGGGCGATCGGTCAGCCCCAGCATTTT
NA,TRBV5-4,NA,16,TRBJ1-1,CASSVGGREMSTEAFF,TGTGCCAGCAGCGTAGGGGGGCGGGAGATGAGCACTGAAGCTTTCTTT
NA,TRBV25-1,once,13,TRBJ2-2,CASSEWQQGRLFF,TGTGCCAGCAGTGAATGGCAGCAGGGTCGGCTGTTTTTT
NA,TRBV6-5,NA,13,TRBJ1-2,CASTPHRFYGYTF,TGTGCCAGCACCCCCCATCGGTTCTATGGCTACACCTTC
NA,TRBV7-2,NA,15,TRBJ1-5,CASSLEAGGNQPQHF,TGTGCCAGCAGCTTAGAAGCCGGGGGCAATCAGCCCCAGCATTTT
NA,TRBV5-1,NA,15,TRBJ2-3,CASSTPQSLTDTQYF,TGCGCCAGCAGTACCCCTCAGAGCCTCACAGATACGCAGTATTTT
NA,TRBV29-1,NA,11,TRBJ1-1,CSVDPGPEAFF,TGCAGCGTTGACCCCGGCCCTGAAGCTTTCTTT
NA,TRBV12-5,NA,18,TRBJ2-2,CASGLALSGLVGTGELFF,TGTGCTAGTGGTTTGGCGCTGTCTGGGCTAGTCGGGACCGGGGAGCTGTTTTTT
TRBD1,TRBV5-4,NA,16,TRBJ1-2,CASSSPRQGSHYGYTF,TGTGCCAGCAGCTCTCCCCGACAGGGGAGTCACTATGGCTACACCTTC
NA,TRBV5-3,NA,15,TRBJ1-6,CARSLDGFYNSPLHF,TGTGCCAGAAGCTTGGACGGCTTCTATAATTCACCCCTCCACTTT
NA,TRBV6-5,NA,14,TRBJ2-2,CASSVRRNTGELFF,TGTGCCAGCTCTGTGAGGCGGAACACCGGGGAGCTGTTTTTT
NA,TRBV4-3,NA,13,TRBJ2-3,CASSQDDGGTQYF,TGCGCCAGCAGCCAAGATGACGGGGGCACGCAGTATTTT
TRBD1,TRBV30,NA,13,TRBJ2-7,CAWSTGETYEQYF,TGTGCCTGGAGTACAGGGGAAACCTACGAGCAGTACTTC
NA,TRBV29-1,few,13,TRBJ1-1,CSVVQQMNTEAFF,TGCAGCGTTGTGCAACAGATGAACACTGAAGCTTTCTTT
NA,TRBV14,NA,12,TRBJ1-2,CASSQKRDGYTF,TGTGCCAGCAGCCAAAAAAGGGATGGCTACACCTTC
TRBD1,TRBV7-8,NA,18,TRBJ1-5,CASSLKSRLQGASQPQHF,TGTGCCAGCAGCTTGAAGTCCCGTCTACAGGGGGCCAGTCAGCCCCAGCATTTT
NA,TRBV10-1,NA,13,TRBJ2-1,CASRGTRGNEQFF,TGCGCCAGCCGGGGTACCCGGGGGAATGAGCAGTTCTTC
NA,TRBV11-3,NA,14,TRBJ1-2,CASSFGRSNYGYTF,TGTGCCAGCAGCTTCGGCCGTTCTAACTATGGCTACACCTTC
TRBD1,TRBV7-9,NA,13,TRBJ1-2,CASSEGQIYGYTF,TGTGCCAGCAGCGAGGGACAGATCTATGGCTACACCTTC
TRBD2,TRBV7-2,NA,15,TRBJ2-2,CASSASGANTGELFF,TGTGCCAGCAGCGCTAGCGGAGCGAACACCGGGGAGCTGTTTTTT
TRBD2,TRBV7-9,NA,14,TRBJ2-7,CASSPGGGRTKQYF,TGTGCCAGCAGCCCGGGGGGGGGCCGCACTAAGCAGTACTTC
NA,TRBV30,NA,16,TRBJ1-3,CAWSSIYRSSGNTIYF,TGTGCCTGGAGTTCAATCTACCGAAGCTCTGGAAACACCATATATTTT
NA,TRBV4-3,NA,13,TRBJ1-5,CASSPNVDQPQHF,TGCGCCAGCAGCCCTAATGTGGATCAGCCCCAGCATTTT